What follows are 14 T cell receptor beta chains derived from one specimen sequenced in a study of CDR3 diversity in severe acne. TCRdb itself ran the PCR reads through MiXCR, one entry per CDR3 protein. The table has 90,000 or so distinct CDR3 sequences, roughly 52% seen once. Sequenced material: blood. These TCRs come from a male donor in good health, serving as a control.

The chain links TRBV6-1 to TRBJ2-3, with 11 bases that match TRBD1. Trimming removed 11 bases from V and 6 bases from J; junction bases left unmatched: 7. Germline loops: CDR1 MNHNS, CDR2 SASEGT. The CDR3 is made up of 13 amino acids. The CDR3 protein is CAVDRGRRDTQYF. As DNA, the CDR3 is TGTGCCGTGGACAGGGGGCGTCGGGATACGCAGTATTTT.

The sample holds a few counts of this clonotype. The gene calls are TRBV27 and TRBJ1-1, with D possibly being TRBD1 (6 bases). Trimming shortened V by 7 bases and J by 0 bases, and 18 bases separated the two germline ends. Germline lookup yields CDR1 MNHEY and CDR2 SMNVEV (reference sequence). There are 16 residues in the CDR3. Here the CDR3 DNA reads TGTGCCAGCAACCCCATTTACAGGGCTTTGAACACTGAAGCTTTCTTT. Its protein product is CASNPIYRALNTEAFF.

The rearrangement links TRBV12-3 or TRBV12-4 to TRBJ2-7; 7 nucleotides line up with TRBD1. Trimming at V came to 8 bases and at J to 4 bases, leaving 5 bases not matched to a gene. The CDR3 extends over 12 amino acids. DNA for the CDR3: TGTGCCAGCGGGGGACAGACTTACGAGCAGTACTTC. Its translation is CASGGQTYEQYF.

V is TRBV6-5 and J is TRBJ2-6; D remains unclear. This CDR3 is built from 15 residues. Germline assignment: CDR1 MNHEY and CDR2 SVGAGI. The V and J ends lost 0 bases and 2 bases respectively, with 5 bases between them. CDR3 DNA sequence: TGTGCCAGCAGTTACTCGAGGCCTGGGGCCAACGTCCTGACTTTC. Translation: CASSYSRPGANVLTF.

This CDR3 is CASRVGGDNEQYF. The CDR3 DNA reads TGTGCCAGCAGGGTAGGAGGGGATAACGAGCAGTACTTC. J is TRBJ2-7 and V is TRBV2, with D possibly being TRBD2 (6 bases). Germline V lookup: CDR1 SNHLY, CDR2 FYNNEI. The CDR3 covers 13 residues. V lost 6 bases to trimming and J lost 5 bases, with 14 bases between them.

The table lists this clonotype with many counts. The DNA for the CDR3 is TGCGCCAGCAGCTTGGGGGCCGGGGCAGATACGCAGTATTTT. This codes for CASSLGAGADTQYF. The genes are TRBV5-1 and TRBJ2-3; the D gene is possibly TRBD2 (5 bases). The V gene lost 0 bases and the J gene lost 4 bases, with 9 bases spanning the gap. The CDR3 runs to 14 residues. Germline CDR1 reads SGHRS; CDR2 reads YFSETQ.

This clonotype was observed once. The rearrangement joins TRBV5-1 to TRBJ2-3; 9 bases are shared with TRBD1. J was trimmed by 4 bases and V by 4 bases; bases with no gene match: 7. This CDR3 is built from 15 residues. The V gene's germline CDR1 is SGHRS and CDR2 YFSETQ. CDR3 loop: CASSHGTGRADTQYF. The CDR3 bases are TGCGCCAGCAGCCATGGGACAGGGCGAGCAGATACGCAGTATTTT.

The chain recombines TRBV4-1 with TRBJ1-4; 7 positions agree with TRBD1. CDR3 length: 15 amino acids. With 4 bases clipped from V and 5 bases from J, the junction kept 7 bases outside the gene matches. Germline-derived CDR1 and CDR2 are MGHRA and YSYEKL. The CDR3 bases are TGCGCCAGCAGCCTGCAACCGGGACAGAATGAAAAACTGTTTTTT. As protein: CASSLQPGQNEKLFF.

This clonotype has just one count. Germline is not matched at one junction end, which may reflect a read error. The rearrangement links TRBV10-1 to TRBJ1-3; perhaps TRBD1 as D (6 bases). Germline CDR1 and CDR2: WNHNN and SYGVQD (reference sequence). The CDR3 is 15 amino acids. CDR3 sequence reads: CASREGGNSGNTIYF. The CDR3, as DNA: TGCGCCAGCAGGGAGGGGGGCAACTCTGGAAACACCATATACTTT.

This clonotype was seen repeatedly, ten times or more. The rearrangement links TRBV5-1 to TRBJ2-5; 10 bases are a match to TRBD2. CDR3 length: 16 residues. Germline lookup yields CDR1 SGHRS and CDR2 YFSETQ. Trimming cost V 4 bases and J 4 bases; bases outside gene matches: 10. CDR3 loop: CASSLDLAGEGETQYF. Written as DNA, the CDR3 is TGCGCCAGCAGCCTGGATCTAGCGGGAGAGGGAGAGACCCAGTACTTC. Full variable domain (rest looked up from reference TRBV5-1 and TRBJ2-5): KAGVTQTPRYLIKTRGQQVTLSCSPISGHRSVSWYQQTPGQGLQFLFEYFSETQRNKGNFPGRFSGRQFSNSRSEMNVSTLELGDSALYLCASSLDLAGEGETQYFGPGTRLLVL.

This clonotype has only a few counts. The J gene is TRBJ2-7, the V gene TRBV25-1; D uncertain. Germline CDR1 is MGHDK and CDR2 is SYGVNS. V lost 5 bases and J 0 bases, leaving 11 bases between the germline ends. The CDR3 consists of 14 residues. DNA of the CDR3: TGTGCCAGCAGTCTCTCTCACAGCTCCTACGAGCAGTACTTC. It is translated as CASSLSHSSYEQYF.

This clonotype was seen many times. This chain's CDR3 is CAATEGGSTDTQYF. The DNA of the CDR3 is TGTGCCGCCACCGAAGGGGGATCCACAGATACGCAGTATTTT. The chain uses TRBV6-2 or TRBV6-3 and TRBJ2-3, with TRBD1 as a possible D gene (6 bases). Germline lookup yields CDR1 MNHEY and CDR2 SVGEGT. This CDR3 spans 14 amino acids. Between the trimmed V and J ends, which lost 11 bases and 2 bases, there was a span of 17 bases.

This clonotype was detected once. CDR3 sequence (DNA): TGTGCCAGCAGCTCTCTCCCCGGGAACACTGAAGCTTTCTTT. Its translation: CASSSLPGNTEAFF. This chain uses TRBV7-3 with TRBJ1-1; no definite D call. This CDR3 is built from 14 residues. CDR1 and CDR2 (germline): SGHTA, FQGTGA. With 4 bases removed from V and 1 base from J, the gap between germline ends came to 10 bases. The variable domain in full, with the rest retrieved from reference TRBV7-3 and TRBJ1-1, is GAGVSQTPSNKVTEKGKYVELRCDPISGHTALYWYRQSLGQGPEFLIYFQGTGAADDSGLPNDRFFAVRPEGSVSTLKIQRTERGDSAVYLCASSSLPGNTEAFFGQGTRLTVV.

This clonotype was seen more than once but under ten times. J is TRBJ2-6 and V is TRBV24-1; D is uncertain. The CDR3 has 16 amino acids. The germline V and J ends were trimmed by 9 bases and 1 base, with 15 bases remaining between them. Germline-derived CDR1 and CDR2 are KGHDR and SFDVKD. Here the CDR3 DNA reads TGTGCCACCGGAAGGACGGCAAAGTCTGGGGCCAACGTCCTGACTTTC. Translating it yields CATGRTAKSGANVLTF.